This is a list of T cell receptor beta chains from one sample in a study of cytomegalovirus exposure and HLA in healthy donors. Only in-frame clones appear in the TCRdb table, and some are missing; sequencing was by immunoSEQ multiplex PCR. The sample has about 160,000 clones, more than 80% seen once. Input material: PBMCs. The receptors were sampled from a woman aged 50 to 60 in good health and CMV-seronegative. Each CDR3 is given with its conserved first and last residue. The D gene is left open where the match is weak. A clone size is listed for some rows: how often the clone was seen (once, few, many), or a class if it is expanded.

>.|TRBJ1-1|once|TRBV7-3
TGTGCCAGCAGCTTAGCCGGGGACTGGAGTGAAGCTTTCTTT
CASSLAGDWSEAFF
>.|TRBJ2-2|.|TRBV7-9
TGTGCCAGCATGGAGACAGGCCCCGGGGAGCTGTTTTTT
CASMETGPGELFF
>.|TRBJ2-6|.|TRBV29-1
TGCAGCGTTAATATCCGCTCTGGGGCCAACGTCCTGACTTTC
CSVNIRSGANVLTF
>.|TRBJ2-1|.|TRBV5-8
TGTGCCAGCAGCTTAGGAACTAGCACGGAGAATGAGCAGTTCTTC
CASSLGTSTENEQFF
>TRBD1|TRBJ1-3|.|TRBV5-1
TGCGCCAGCAGCTTCAAGCAACAGGGGGCAGAAGGAAACACCATATATTTT
CASSFKQQGAEGNTIYF
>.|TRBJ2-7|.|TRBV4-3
TGCGCCAGCAGCCAAGATCAGGGGGGAGACTACGAGCAGTACTTC
CASSQDQGGDYEQYF
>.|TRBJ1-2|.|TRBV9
TGTGCCAGCAGCTTCCTAGTAGGGAGCAACTATGGCTACACCTTC
CASSFLVGSNYGYTF
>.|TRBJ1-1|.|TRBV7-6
TGTGCCAGCAGCCAAGGGGTAGGAACTGAAGCTTTCTTT
CASSQGVGTEAFF
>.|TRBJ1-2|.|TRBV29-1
TGCAGCGTTGACCAGCAGGATGACGGCTACACCTTC
CSVDQQDDGYTF
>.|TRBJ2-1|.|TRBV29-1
TGCAGCTCCTCTCACAATGAGCAGTTCTTC
CSSSHNEQFF
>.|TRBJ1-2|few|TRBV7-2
TGTGCCAGCAGTCGAAAATTTGACTTTGGCTACACCTTC
CASSRKFDFGYTF
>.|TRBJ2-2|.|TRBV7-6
TGTGCCAGCAGCTCCAGAACCGGGGAGCTGTTTTTT
CASSSRTGELFF
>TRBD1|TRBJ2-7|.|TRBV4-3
TGCGCCAGCAGCCGGGTCCGGGACAGCTCCTACGAGCAGTACTTC
CASSRVRDSSYEQYF
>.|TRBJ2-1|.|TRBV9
TGTGCCAGCAGCGGAGCGACAGCTACCTCCTACAATGAGCAGTTCTTC
CASSGATATSYNEQFF
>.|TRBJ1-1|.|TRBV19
TGTGCCAGTAGTATACGTCGGGGGAACACTGAAGCTTTCTTT
CASSIRRGNTEAFF
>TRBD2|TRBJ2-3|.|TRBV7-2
TGTGCCAGCAGCCCCGGGGGGGCCCTGAGAGATACGCAGTATTTT
CASSPGGALRDTQYF
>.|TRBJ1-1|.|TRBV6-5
TGTGCCAGCAGAAGGGGCACGGGCACTGAAGCTTTCTTT
CASRRGTGTEAFF
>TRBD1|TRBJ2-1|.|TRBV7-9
TGTGCCAGCAGCCTTTGGTTGACAGGGGATAATGAGCAGTTCTTC
CASSLWLTGDNEQFF
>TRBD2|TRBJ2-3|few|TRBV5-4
TGTGCCAGCAGCCCGGGGGGGATAGATACGCAGTATTTT
CASSPGGIDTQYF
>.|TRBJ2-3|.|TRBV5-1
TGCGCCAGCAGCCTGGTTACCGGTTTTAGCACAGATACGCAGTATTTT
CASSLVTGFSTDTQYF
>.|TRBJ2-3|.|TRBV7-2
TGTGCCAGCAGCTTAGAGGCAGCGGAGGGCACAGATACGCAGTATTTT
CASSLEAAEGTDTQYF
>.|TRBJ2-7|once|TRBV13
TGTGCCAGCAGCTTAGTGGCGGAGGGCCGTTACGAGCAGTACTTC
CASSLVAEGRYEQYF